This TCR beta chain was recovered during a study of cytomegalovirus exposure and HLA in healthy donors. CDR3 length: 13 residues. From germline, CDR1 is GTSNPN and CDR2 SVGIG (reference sequence). With 4 bases removed from V and 0 bases from J, the gap between germline ends came to 4 bases. Notes on the study in general: The study found most TCR sequences rare, yet found some public TCRs in many donors.

Researchers ran the PCR with 60 Vbeta and 13 Jbeta primers. Only in-frame clones appear in the TCRdb table, and some are missing; sequencing was by immunoSEQ multiplex PCR. The data contain about 110,000 clones, roughly 79% of them singletons. Worth noting for this clone: Antigen specificity is unknown.

Sequenced material: PBMCs. The receptor's source is a woman aged 30 to 39 in good health and CMV-seronegative. This sequence joins TRBV30 and TRBJ2-6; no reliable D call. In DNA, the CDR3 is TGTGCCTGGATTAACTCTGGGGCCAACGTCCTGACTTTC. This translates into CAWINSGANVLTF.